This TCR beta chain was identified during a study of cytomegalovirus exposure and HLA in healthy donors. Study details: Samples from HLA-typed donors yielded about 85 million unique TCRs in an early data release. Study-level findings and limits: From TCR beta sequences, most subjects' HLA-A and HLA-B alleles were reportedly predicted accurately.

The CDR3 sequence is 18 residues long. Trimming removed 0 bases at V and 0 bases at J, with 12 bases between. CDR1 is LGHNA, CDR2 YNFKEQ, per germline. This PCR relied on a set of 60 Vbeta primers and 13 Jbeta primers. Original processing notes: Counted up in a later analysis, unique TCR beta chains came to about 80 million, with around 11 million shared. Sequenced by immunoSEQ multiplex PCR; TCRdb stores in-frame clones only, minus some. Clone size and V and J calls were adopted from that table, with D and trimming inferred from the DNA. The repertoire holds about 160,000 clones, with 65% to 85% as singletons. About this clone itself: Its target is not known.

The receptor's source is a man in his forties in good health and CMV-seropositive. The chain joins TRBV4-2 to TRBJ1-6; D remains unclear. Sequenced sample: PBMCs. The CDR3 DNA sequence: TGTGCCAGCAGCCAAGATATCCTGCTGAGCTCCTATAATTCACCCCTCCACTTT. Its translation is CASSQDILLSSYNSPLHF.